The clone carrying this T cell receptor beta chain has only a few counts. Investigators sorted PBMCs to obtain both CD4+ and CD8+ T cells. The data derive from a study of CD8+ T cells in alopecia areata. RNA extraction and reverse transcription yielded cDNA as sequencing template. TCRdb's copy holds only in-frame clones and misses some; the assay was immunoSEQ multiplex PCR. There are hundreds of thousands of clones in the sample; 67% occur only once, and about 1.3% lies in the top ten. V shed 3 bases and J shed 10 bases, with 8 bases lying between them. Germline V gene data show CDR1 as SGHNT and CDR2 as YYREEE (reference sequence). The CDR3 length is 12 residues.

The sequences come from CD4+ T cells sorted from blood, collected at week 0. The J gene is TRBJ1-6, the V gene TRBV5-4; D gene ambiguous. The sequence came from a human donor with alopecia areata. In DNA, the CDR3 is TGTGCCAGCAGCTCCGTCCGCTCACCCCTCCACTTT. Translated: CASSSVRSPLHF.